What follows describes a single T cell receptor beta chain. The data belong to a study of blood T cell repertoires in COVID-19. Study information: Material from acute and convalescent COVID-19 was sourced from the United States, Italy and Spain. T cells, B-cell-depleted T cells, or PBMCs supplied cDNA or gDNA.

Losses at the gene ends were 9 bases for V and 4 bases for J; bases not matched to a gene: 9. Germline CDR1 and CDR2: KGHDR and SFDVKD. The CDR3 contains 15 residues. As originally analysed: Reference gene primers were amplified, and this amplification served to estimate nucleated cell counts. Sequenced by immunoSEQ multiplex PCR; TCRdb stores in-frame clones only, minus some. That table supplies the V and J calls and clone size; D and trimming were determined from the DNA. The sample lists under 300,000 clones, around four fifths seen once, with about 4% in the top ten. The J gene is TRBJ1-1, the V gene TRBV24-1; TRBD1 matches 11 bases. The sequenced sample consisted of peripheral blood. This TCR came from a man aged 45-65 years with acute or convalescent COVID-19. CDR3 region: CATSGTGGSGTEAFF. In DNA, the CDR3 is TGTGCCACCTCCGGGACAGGGGGATCGGGCACTGAAGCTTTCTTT.